This is a list of T cell receptor beta chains from one sample in a study of blood T cell repertoires in COVID-19. Libraries were prepared by immunoSEQ multiplex PCR; TCRdb keeps only in-frame clonotypes and omits some of them. This table has about 140,000 clones, 70% to 90% appearing once. Sequenced input: peripheral blood. Source of these receptors: a woman in her fifties or sixties with acute or convalescent COVID-19. The CDR3 runs from the conserved cysteine through the conserved F or W. Only some rows state a clone size, as once, few, many or a class for expanded clones.

size	V	J	CDR3
-	TRBV30	TRBJ1-2	CAWRGAGKVVWGYTF
-	TRBV9	TRBJ2-3	CASSPHRDTQYF
-	TRBV11-3	TRBJ2-1	CASSPTTYEQFF
-	TRBV5-1	TRBJ2-2	CASSEGTGEGAGELFF
-	TRBV3-1/TRBV3-2	TRBJ2-3	CASSQVAGRTSTDTQYF
once	TRBV24-1	TRBJ2-5	CATSDPYGLAGGETQYF
-	TRBV28	TRBJ1-1	CASSLDIQNTEAFF
once	TRBV30	TRBJ2-5	CACRLEGQETQYF
-	TRBV12-2	TRBJ2-3	CASRLARRQGWCTDTQYF
-	TRBV20-1	TRBJ2-2	CSASSSGSGTGELFF
-	TRBV18	TRBJ1-1	CASSPRDRGSEAFF
-	TRBV6-1	TRBJ1-2	CASSEALGYTF
-	TRBV4-1	TRBJ2-3	CASSQVPLALRQYF
once	TRBV24-1	TRBJ2-7	CATSDSTYEQYF
-	TRBV11-3	TRBJ1-2	CASSSGNYGYTF
-	TRBV7-6	TRBJ2-5	CASSLALTPLGEETQYF
-	TRBV9	TRBJ2-5	CASSVVGRGGPETQYF
-	TRBV6-6	TRBJ2-1	CASNGQNNEQFF
-	TRBV7-2	TRBJ2-5	CASSTRTRSGETQYF
once	TRBV5-1	TRBJ1-1	CASSLVAGVNTEAFF
-	TRBV25-1	TRBJ2-1	CASSGRPGQSSSYNEQFF
-	TRBV13	TRBJ2-7	CASSLTARSSYEQYF
-	TRBV5-1	TRBJ1-5	CASSAEGNQPQHF
-	TRBV9	TRBJ2-1	CASSESGGSFAEQFF
-	TRBV4-1	TRBJ1-2	CASSQDLGRDYGYTF
-	TRBV6-4	TRBJ1-2	CASSRSGPAGLSYGYTF
-	TRBV30	TRBJ1-5	CAWSDTLGQPQHF
-	TRBV7-6	TRBJ2-3	CASSKFIAGDTLLADTQYF
-	TRBV19	TRBJ2-5	CASSRFAPGSQETQYF
-	TRBV7-2	TRBJ1-2	CASSSNEDGYTF
-	TRBV7-2	TRBJ2-1	CASSSRELINEQFF
-	TRBV30	TRBJ2-3	CAWSVGNTQYF
-	TRBV11-2	TRBJ2-7	CASSLAGTGYGEQYF
-	TRBV5-6	TRBJ1-6	CASSYPVYNSPLHF
-	TRBV5-1	TRBJ1-2	CASSSGTGANYGYTF
-	TRBV29-1	TRBJ1-2	CSDSPGQGYGYTF
-	TRBV5-4	TRBJ2-1	CASRPGLADGEQFF
-	TRBV28	TRBJ1-1	CASSLLFGGGRTTEAFF
few	TRBV7-2	TRBJ1-2	CASSPRRDSNPYGYTF
-	TRBV16	TRBJ1-2	CASNLRGSQPDGYTF
-	TRBV5-8	TRBJ2-3	CASSLGLAADTQYF